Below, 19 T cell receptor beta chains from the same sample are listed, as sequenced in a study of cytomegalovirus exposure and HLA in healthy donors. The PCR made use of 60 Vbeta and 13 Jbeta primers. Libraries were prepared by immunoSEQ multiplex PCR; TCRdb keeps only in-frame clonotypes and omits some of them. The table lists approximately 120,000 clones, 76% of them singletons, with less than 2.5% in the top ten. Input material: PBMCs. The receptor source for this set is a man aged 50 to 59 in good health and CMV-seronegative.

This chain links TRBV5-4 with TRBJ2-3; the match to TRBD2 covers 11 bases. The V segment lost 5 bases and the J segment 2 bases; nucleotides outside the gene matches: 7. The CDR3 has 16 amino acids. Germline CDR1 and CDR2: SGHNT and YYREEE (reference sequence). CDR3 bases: TGTGCCAGCAGTTTCCGACTAGCGGGGAACACAGATACGCAGTATTTT. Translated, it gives CASSFRLAGNTDTQYF.

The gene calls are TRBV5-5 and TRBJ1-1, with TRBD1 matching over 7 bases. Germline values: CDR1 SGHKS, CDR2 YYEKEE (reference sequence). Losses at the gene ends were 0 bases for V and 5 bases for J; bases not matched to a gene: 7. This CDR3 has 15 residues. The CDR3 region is CASSLEGADPTEAFF. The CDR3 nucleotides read TGTGCCAGCAGCTTGGAGGGGGCAGACCCGACTGAAGCTTTCTTT.

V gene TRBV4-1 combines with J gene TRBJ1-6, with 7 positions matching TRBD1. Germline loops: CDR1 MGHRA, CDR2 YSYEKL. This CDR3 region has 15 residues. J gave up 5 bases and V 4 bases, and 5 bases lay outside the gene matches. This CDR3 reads CASSLQGQHNSPLHF. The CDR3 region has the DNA TGCGCCAGCAGCCTACAGGGACAGCATAATTCACCCCTCCACTTT.

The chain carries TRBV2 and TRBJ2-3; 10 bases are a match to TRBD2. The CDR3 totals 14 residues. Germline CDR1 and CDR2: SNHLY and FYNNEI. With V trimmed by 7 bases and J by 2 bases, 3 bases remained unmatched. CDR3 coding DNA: TGTGCCAGCACGAGCGGGGGGGTCACAGATACGCAGTATTTT. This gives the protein CASTSGGVTDTQYF.

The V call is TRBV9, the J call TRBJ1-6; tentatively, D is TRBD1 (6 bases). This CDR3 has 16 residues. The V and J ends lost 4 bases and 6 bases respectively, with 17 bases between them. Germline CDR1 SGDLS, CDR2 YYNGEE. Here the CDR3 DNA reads TGTGCCAGCAGCCCCCAGACAGGAGGTGCTAATTCACCCCTCCACTTT. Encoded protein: CASSPQTGGANSPLHF.

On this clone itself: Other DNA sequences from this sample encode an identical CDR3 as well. The chain's CDR3 is CASSEGGGTEAFF. The DNA for the CDR3 is TGTGCCAGCAGTGAAGGGGGCGGCACTGAAGCTTTCTTT. The chain recombines TRBV6-1 with TRBJ1-1, with D possibly matching TRBD1 (5 bases). V was pared by 1 base and J by 4 bases, with 7 bases between. Germline V gene sequence: CDR1 MNHNS, CDR2 SASEGT. The CDR3 sequence is 13 residues long.

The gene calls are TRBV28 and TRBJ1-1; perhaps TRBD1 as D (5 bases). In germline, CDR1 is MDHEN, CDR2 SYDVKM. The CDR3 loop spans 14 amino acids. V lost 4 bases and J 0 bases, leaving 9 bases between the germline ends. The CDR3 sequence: CASSSQGLNTEAFF. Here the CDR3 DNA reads TGTGCCAGCAGTTCTCAGGGCTTGAACACTGAAGCTTTCTTT. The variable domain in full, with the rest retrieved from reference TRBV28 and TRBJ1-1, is DVKVTQSSRYLVKRTGEKVFLECVQDMDHENMFWYRQDPGLGLRLIYFSYDVKMKEKGDIPEGYSVSREKKERFSLILESASTNQTSMYLCASSSQGLNTEAFFGQGTRLTVV.

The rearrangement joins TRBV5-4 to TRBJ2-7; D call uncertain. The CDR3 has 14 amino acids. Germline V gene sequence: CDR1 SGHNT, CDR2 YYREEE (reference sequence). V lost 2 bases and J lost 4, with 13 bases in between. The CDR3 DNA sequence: TGTGCCAGCAGCTTACGTGACAAAAGGTACGAGCAGTACTTC. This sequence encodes CASSLRDKRYEQYF.

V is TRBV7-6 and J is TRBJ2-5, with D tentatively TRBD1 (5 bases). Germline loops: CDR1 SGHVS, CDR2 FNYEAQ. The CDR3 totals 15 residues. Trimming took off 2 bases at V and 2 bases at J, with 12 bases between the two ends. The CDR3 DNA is TGTGCCAGCAGCTTAATGGCGACAGCTCAAGAGACCCAGTACTTC. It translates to CASSLMATAQETQYF.

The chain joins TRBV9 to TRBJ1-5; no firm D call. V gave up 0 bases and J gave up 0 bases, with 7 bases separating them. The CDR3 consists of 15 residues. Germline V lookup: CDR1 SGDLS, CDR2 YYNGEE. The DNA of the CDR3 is TGTGCCAGCAGCGTAGGCGTCTATAGCAATCAGCCCCAGCATTTT. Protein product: CASSVGVYSNQPQHF.

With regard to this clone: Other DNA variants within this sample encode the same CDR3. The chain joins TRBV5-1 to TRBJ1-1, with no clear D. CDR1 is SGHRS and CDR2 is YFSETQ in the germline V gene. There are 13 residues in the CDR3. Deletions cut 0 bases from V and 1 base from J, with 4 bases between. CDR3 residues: CASSLGANTEAFF. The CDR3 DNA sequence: TGCGCCAGCAGCTTGGGCGCGAACACTGAAGCTTTCTTT.

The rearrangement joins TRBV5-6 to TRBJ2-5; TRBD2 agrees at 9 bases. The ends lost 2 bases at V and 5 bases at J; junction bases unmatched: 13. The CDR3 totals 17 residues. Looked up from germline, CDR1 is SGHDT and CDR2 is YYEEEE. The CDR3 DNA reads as TGTGCCAGCAGCTTACGGGGAGCGGGGGGCCTTCGGGAGACCCAGTACTTC. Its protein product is CASSLRGAGGLRETQYF. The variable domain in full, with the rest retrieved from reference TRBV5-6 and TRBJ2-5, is DAGVTQSPTHLIKTRGQQVTLRCSPKSGHDTVSWYQQALGQGPQFIFQYYEEEERQRGNFPDRFSGHQFPNYSSELNVNALLLGDSALYLCASSLRGAGGLRETQYFGPGTRLLVL.

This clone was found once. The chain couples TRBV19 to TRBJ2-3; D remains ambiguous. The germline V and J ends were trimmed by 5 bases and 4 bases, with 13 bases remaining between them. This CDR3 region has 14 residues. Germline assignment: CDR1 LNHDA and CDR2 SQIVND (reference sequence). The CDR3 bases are TGTGCCAGTAGTCTTACTACCCGCCCAGATACGCAGTATTTT. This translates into CASSLTTRPDTQYF.

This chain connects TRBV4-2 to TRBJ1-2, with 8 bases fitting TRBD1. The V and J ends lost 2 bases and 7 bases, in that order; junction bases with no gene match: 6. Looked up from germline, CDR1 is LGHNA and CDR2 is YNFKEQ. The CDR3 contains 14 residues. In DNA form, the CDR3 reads TGTGCCAGCAGCCAAACAGGGGGAGGATTTGGCTACACCTTC. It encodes CASSQTGGGFGYTF.

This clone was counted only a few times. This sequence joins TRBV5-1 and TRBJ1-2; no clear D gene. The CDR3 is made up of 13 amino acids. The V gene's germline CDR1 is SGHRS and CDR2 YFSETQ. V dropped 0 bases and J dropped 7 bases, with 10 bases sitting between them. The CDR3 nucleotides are TGCGCCAGCAGCTTGGATCAATGGAGTGGCTACACCTTC. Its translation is CASSLDQWSGYTF.

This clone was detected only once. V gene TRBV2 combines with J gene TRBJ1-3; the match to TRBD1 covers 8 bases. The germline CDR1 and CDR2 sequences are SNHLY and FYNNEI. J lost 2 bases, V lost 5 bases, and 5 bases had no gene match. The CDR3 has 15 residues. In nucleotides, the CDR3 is TGTGCCAGCAGTCCTATACAGGGGGCTGGAAACACCATATATTTT. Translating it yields CASSPIQGAGNTIYF.

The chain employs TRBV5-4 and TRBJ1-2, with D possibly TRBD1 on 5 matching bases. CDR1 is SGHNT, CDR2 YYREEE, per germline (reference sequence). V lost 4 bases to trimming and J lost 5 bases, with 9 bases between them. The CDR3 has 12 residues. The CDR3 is CASSTDIYGYTF. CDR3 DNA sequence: TGTGCCAGCAGCACGGACATTTATGGCTACACCTTC.

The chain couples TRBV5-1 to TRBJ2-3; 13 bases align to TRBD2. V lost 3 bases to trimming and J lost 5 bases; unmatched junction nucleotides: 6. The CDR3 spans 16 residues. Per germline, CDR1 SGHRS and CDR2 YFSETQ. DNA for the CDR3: TGCGCCAGCAGCTCCCGACTAGCGGGGGGAATAGATACGCAGTATTTT. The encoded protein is CASSSRLAGGIDTQYF. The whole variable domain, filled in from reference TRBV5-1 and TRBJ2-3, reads KAGVTQTPRYLIKTRGQQVTLSCSPISGHRSVSWYQQTPGQGLQFLFEYFSETQRNKGNFPGRFSGRQFSNSRSEMNVSTLELGDSALYLCASSSRLAGGIDTQYFGPGTRLTVL.

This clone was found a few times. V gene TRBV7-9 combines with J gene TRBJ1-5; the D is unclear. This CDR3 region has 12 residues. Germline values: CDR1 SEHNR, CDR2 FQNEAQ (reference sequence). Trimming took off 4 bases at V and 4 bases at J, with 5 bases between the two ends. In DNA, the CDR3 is TGTGCCAGCAGCTCGACTAATCAGCCCCAGCATTTT. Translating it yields CASSSTNQPQHF.